This T cell receptor beta chain was retrieved from a study of Ad26.COV2.S vaccination and SARS-CoV-2 variants. In the study overall: The COV1001 Ad26.COV2.S trial arm included the donor.

Treatment indicated: roughly 20 received Ad26.COV2.S at low or high dose, single or two shots; 5 received placebo; per-sample allocation not given. Sampling occurred on day 63 after the first vaccine or placebo injection. Only in-frame clones appear in the TCRdb table, and some are missing; sequencing was by immunoSEQ multiplex PCR. The sample holds over 450,000 clones, about nine tenths seen once. Sequencing was performed on peripheral blood, taken in a trial of Ad26.COV2.S vaccine versus placebo. The clonotype was recovered from a person between 18 and 59 years old who received the Ad26.COV2.S COVID-19 vaccine or a placebo.

CDR3 region: CASSEARGGRPGEKLFF. The CDR3 region has the DNA TGTGCCAGCAGTGAAGCTAGGGGGGGACGGCCCGGTGAAAAACTGTTTTTT. V usage is TRBV6-1 and J usage is TRBJ1-4, with D perhaps matching TRBD1 (6 bases). Deletions cut 0 bases from V and 7 bases from J, with 18 bases between. Germline V gives CDR1 MNHNS, CDR2 SASEGT. CDR3 length: 17 residues.